A single sample is the source of the 17 T cell receptor beta chains below, sequenced in a study of sequential checkpoint blockade in melanoma. Using immunoSEQ multiplex PCR, the repertoire was profiled, and TCRdb retains in-frame clones only, with some absent. The data contain approximately 880 clones, over 20% of them singletons. Treatment denoted: randomized to nivolumab then ipilimumab (arm A) or the reverse (arm B). Source: tumor tissue (inferred from file names), taken from a patient given nivolumab and ipilimumab in sequence. The receptors shown here come from a human donor with melanoma.

This clone has a handful of counts. This rearrangement joins TRBV11-3 to TRBJ2-1; D perhaps matches TRBD2 (5 bases). Trimming left V 3 bases short and J 0 bases short, with 12 bases between. In germline, CDR1 is SGHNT, CDR2 YENEEA. This CDR3 has 16 residues. The CDR3 loop reads CASSLAPGNSYNEQFF. The CDR3, as DNA: TGTGCCAGCAGCTTGGCCCCGGGGAACTCCTACAATGAGCAGTTCTTC.

V and J are TRBV25-1 and TRBJ2-3; possibly TRBD2 for D (6 bases). Trimming stripped 4 bases from V and 4 bases from J, with 15 bases between. The length of the CDR3 is 15 residues. Germline values: CDR1 MGHDK, CDR2 SYGVNS. The CDR3 protein is CASSVGAGGSDTQYF. The CDR3 DNA follows: TGTGCCAGCAGTGTAGGAGCGGGTGGGTCAGATACGCAGTATTTT.

This clone has only a few counts. The chain employs TRBV6-8 and TRBJ2-7; D gene ambiguous. Germline V lookup: CDR1 MNHGY, CDR2 SAAAGT. V lost 0 bases, J lost 3 bases, and 9 bases lay in between. The CDR3 sequence is 14 residues long. The CDR3 here is CASSYSDGDYEQYF. CDR3 nucleotides: TGTGCCAGCAGTTACTCTGACGGAGACTACGAGCAGTACTTC.

This clone was seen a handful of times. DNA of the CDR3: TGTGCCAGCAGCCTTAGCGGGGGGGCTAATGAGCAGTTCTTC. This codes for CASSLSGGANEQFF. The chain carries TRBV9 and TRBJ2-1; 11 nucleotides line up with TRBD2. Trimming cost V 4 bases and J 7 bases; bases outside gene matches: 4. The CDR3 contains 14 residues. Germline CDR1 reads SGDLS; CDR2 reads YYNGEE. The full variable domain, its missing parts supplied by reference TRBV9 and TRBJ2-1, is DSGVTQTPKHLITATGQRVTLRCSPRSGDLSVYWYQQSLDQGLQFLIQYYNGEERAKGNILERFSAQQFPDLHSELNLSSLELGDSALYFCASSLSGGANEQFFGPGTRLTVL.

The CDR3: CASCIGRRNEQFF. In DNA, the CDR3 is TGTGCCAGCTGTATAGGGCGTAGGAATGAGCAGTTCTTC. The chain employs TRBV6-8 and TRBJ2-1; D unresolved. The germline V gene encodes CDR1 MNHGY and CDR2 SAAAGT. V lost 8 bases and J 7 bases, leaving 15 bases between the germline ends. The CDR3 loop spans 13 amino acids.

The chain links TRBV5-1 to TRBJ2-7; weak D call: TRBD2 (7 bases). The V end lost 3 bases, the J end lost 7 bases, and 17 bases lay between the germline ends. CDR3 length equals 14 residues. Per germline, CDR1 SGHRS and CDR2 YFSETQ. CDR3 in amino acids: CASSSLGGVWEQYF. In DNA form, the CDR3 reads TGCGCCAGCAGCTCCCTAGGGGGGGTGTGGGAGCAGTACTTC.

There are a few counts of this clone. This sequence joins TRBV12-2 and TRBJ1-6; the D call TRBD1 from the table was never checked on the DNA. TRBV12-2 is recorded as a pseudogene. This CDR3 has 18 residues. This CDR3 reads CASLEWVQAFSHNSPLHF. The CDR3 region has the DNA TGTGCCAGTCTCGAGTGGGTCCAGGCTTTCAGTCATAATTCACCCCTCCACTTT.

Sample share makes this clone medium-sized. The chain joins TRBV6-8 to TRBJ1-2; D unclear. V was clipped by 4 bases and J by 8 bases, with 14 bases between them. The length of the CDR3 is 13 residues. Germline values: CDR1 MNHGY, CDR2 SAAAGT. This CDR3 reads CASSSWEGRGYTF. CDR3 sequence (DNA): TGTGCCAGCAGTTCTTGGGAAGGGCGAGGCTACACCTTC.

This clone was counted only a few times. This chain joins TRBV6-8 and TRBJ1-1, with no clear D. The length of the CDR3 is 16 residues. Germline V CDR1 and CDR2: MNHGY, SAAAGT. V was cut by 4 bases and J by 0 bases, with 15 bases left in between. CDR3 in amino acids: CASSSFNGRMNTEAFF. Written as DNA, the CDR3 is TGTGCCAGCAGTTCGTTTAATGGACGAATGAACACTGAAGCTTTCTTT.

The rearrangement links TRBV18 to TRBJ1-1, with 7 bases identical to TRBD1. Unmatched junction bases numbered 10, after V lost 0 bases and J lost 3 bases. Germline-derived CDR1 and CDR2 are KGHSH and LQKENI. The CDR3 is 17 residues long. For the CDR3, the DNA is TGTGCCAGCTCACCACCGGTTGTAGGGGGCGCGTACACTGAAGCTTTCTTT. As protein: CASSPPVVGGAYTEAFF.

The table lists this clone with a few counts. The DNA of the CDR3 is TGTGCCATCAGAGGGACAGGGGGGACTGAAGCTTTCTTT. The encoded protein is CAIRGTGGTEAFF. The chain recombines TRBV6-8 with TRBJ1-1, with TRBD1 identical over 11 bases. The CDR3 has 13 residues. Germline V gene lookup returns CDR1 MNHGY and CDR2 SAAAGT. V trimming: 10 bases; J trimming: 5 bases; junction bases outside the gene matches: 6.

The rearrangement links TRBV29-1 to TRBJ1-1; D gene uncertain. Germline assignment: CDR1 SQVTM and CDR2 ANQGSEA. There are 14 residues in the CDR3. With 3 bases removed from V and 1 base from J, the gap between germline ends came to 12 bases. The CDR3 reads CSVEPGAGNTEAFF. CDR3 DNA sequence: TGCAGCGTTGAGCCGGGCGCGGGGAACACTGAAGCTTTCTTT.

The chain links TRBV18 to TRBJ1-2; D uncertain. Germline CDR1 is KGHSH and CDR2 is LQKENI. Trimming removed 3 bases from V and 3 bases from J, with 8 bases in between. The CDR3 length is 13 residues. CDR3 in amino acids: CASSPRPDYGYTF. The CDR3 DNA reads as TGTGCCAGCTCACCGCGGCCAGACTATGGCTACACCTTC.

This clone was detected a few times. The genes are TRBV11-3 and TRBJ1-5; 8 bases align to TRBD1. The CDR3 contains 19 residues. Germline CDR1 reads SGHNT; CDR2 reads YENEEA. J was trimmed by 0 bases and V by 5 bases; bases with no gene match: 15. CDR3 sequence reads: CASSRFEPGQGISNQPQHF. In DNA form, the CDR3 reads TGTGCCAGCAGCCGATTTGAACCAGGACAGGGAATTAGCAATCAGCCCCAGCATTTT.

The chain couples TRBV6-8 to TRBJ1-1, with 9 bases identical to TRBD1. Per the germline V gene, CDR1 is MNHGY and CDR2 is SAAAGT. V trimming: 2 bases; J trimming: 4 bases; junction bases outside the gene matches: 2. The CDR3 spans 14 residues. The CDR3 sequence is CASSYLTGGTEAFF. The CDR3 DNA sequence: TGTGCCAGCAGTTACCTGACAGGGGGCACTGAAGCTTTCTTT.

In nucleotides, the CDR3 is TGTGCTAGTGGTTTATCCGATACGCAGTATTTT. This encodes CASGLSDTQYF. V gene TRBV12-5 combines with J gene TRBJ2-3; D is unclear. The V end lost 3 bases, the J end lost 6 bases, and 4 bases lay between the germline ends. From germline, CDR1 is LGHNT and CDR2 FRNRAP. This CDR3 region has 11 residues.

This clone ranks as medium-sized. This chain connects TRBV11-3 to TRBJ1-1; possibly TRBD1 for D (5 bases). The CDR3 consists of 14 residues. CDR1 SGHNT and CDR2 YENEEA come from the germline V gene. Between the trimmed V and J ends, which lost 3 bases and 10 bases, there was a span of 18 bases. The chain's CDR3 is CASSFNGGGSVAFF. In DNA, the CDR3 is TGTGCCAGCAGCTTTAACGGCGGGGGTTCTGTAGCTTTCTTT.